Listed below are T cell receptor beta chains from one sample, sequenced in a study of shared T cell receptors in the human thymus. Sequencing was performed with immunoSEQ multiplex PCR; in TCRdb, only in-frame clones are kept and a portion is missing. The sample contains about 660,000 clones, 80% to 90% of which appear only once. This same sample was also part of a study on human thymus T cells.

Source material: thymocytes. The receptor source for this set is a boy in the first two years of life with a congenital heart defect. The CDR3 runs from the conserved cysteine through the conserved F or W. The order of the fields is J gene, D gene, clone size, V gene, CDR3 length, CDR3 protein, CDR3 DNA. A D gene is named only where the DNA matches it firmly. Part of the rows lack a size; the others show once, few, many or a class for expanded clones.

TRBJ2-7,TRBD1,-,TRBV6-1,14,CASSEENRGEEQYF,TGTGCCAGCAGTGAAGAAAACAGGGGTGAAGAGCAGTACTTC
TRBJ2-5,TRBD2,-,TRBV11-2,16,CASSLVVGGFQETQYF,TGTGCCAGCAGCTTAGTGGTGGGGGGGTTCCAAGAGACCCAGTACTTC
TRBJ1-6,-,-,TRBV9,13,CASSVAPGSPLHF,TGTGCCAGCAGCGTTGCCCCAGGTTCACCCCTCCACTTT
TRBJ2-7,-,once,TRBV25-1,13,CASSLTGTYEQYF,TGTGCCAGCAGTCTCACAGGGACGTACGAGCAGTACTTC
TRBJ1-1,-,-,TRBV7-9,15,CASSLALGEGDEAFF,TGTGCCAGCAGCTTAGCGTTGGGGGAGGGAGATGAAGCTTTCTTT
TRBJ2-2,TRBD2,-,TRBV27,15,CASSFGQGGTGELFF,TGTGCCAGCAGTTTTGGGCAGGGAGGGACCGGGGAGCTGTTTTTT
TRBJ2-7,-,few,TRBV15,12,CATSSNRAEQYF,TGTGCCACCAGCAGCAACAGGGCCGAGCAGTACTTC
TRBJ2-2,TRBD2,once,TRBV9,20,CASSVEAPVVAGIETGELFF,TGTGCCAGCAGCGTAGAAGCCCCAGTGGTAGCGGGAATTGAGACCGGGGAGCTGTTTTTT
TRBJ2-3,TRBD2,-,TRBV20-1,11,CSATLAGGQYF,TGCAGTGCTACTCTAGCGGGAGGGCAGTATTTT
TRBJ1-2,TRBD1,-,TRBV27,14,CASSSSDRVYGYTF,TGTGCCAGCAGTTCATCAGACAGGGTCTATGGCTACACCTTC
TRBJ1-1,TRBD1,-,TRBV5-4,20,CASSLERAGTGGGRGAEAFF,TGTGCCAGCAGCTTGGAACGGGCGGGGACAGGGGGAGGAAGGGGAGCTGAAGCTTTCTTT
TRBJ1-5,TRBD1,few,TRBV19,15,CASTEQGKGNQPQHF,TGTGCCAGTACTGAACAGGGGAAAGGCAATCAGCCCCAGCATTTT
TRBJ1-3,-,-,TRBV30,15,CAWSVIRETGNTIYF,TGTGCCTGGAGTGTTATTCGGGAGACTGGAAACACCATATATTTT
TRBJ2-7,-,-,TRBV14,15,CASSQDWQGSYEQYF,TGTGCCAGCAGCCAAGATTGGCAGGGTAGCTACGAGCAGTACTTC
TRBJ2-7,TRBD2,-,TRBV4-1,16,CASSQGSGAGGREQYF,TGCGCCAGCAGCCAAGGATCAGGAGCGGGGGGGAGGGAGCAGTACTTC
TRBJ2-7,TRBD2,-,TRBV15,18,CATSRDTPAGGNGYEQYF,TGTGCCACCAGCAGAGATACCCCTGCGGGGGGAAATGGTTACGAGCAGTACTTC
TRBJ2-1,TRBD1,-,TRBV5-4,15,CASSSGQGPYNEQFF,TGTGCCAGCAGCTCCGGACAGGGACCCTACAATGAGCAGTTCTTC
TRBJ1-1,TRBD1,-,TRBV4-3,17,CASSLMPLNRGQCEAFF,TGCGCCAGCAGCCTGATGCCGCTGAACAGGGGGCAATGCGAAGCTTTCTTT
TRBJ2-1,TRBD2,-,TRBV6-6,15,CASSSTSGSGNEQFF,TGTGCCAGCAGTTCCACTAGCGGGAGTGGTAATGAGCAGTTCTTC
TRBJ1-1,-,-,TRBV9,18,CASSPQEQGRVGNTEAFF,TGTGCCAGCAGCCCCCAGGAGCAGGGCAGGGTTGGGAACACTGAAGCTTTCTTT
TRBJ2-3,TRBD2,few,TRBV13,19,CASSLDASGKSVGPDTQYF,TGTGCCAGCAGCTTAGACGCTAGCGGGAAGTCCGTGGGGCCAGATACGCAGTATTTT
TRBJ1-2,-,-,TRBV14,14,CASSHLTVNYGYTF,TGTGCCAGCAGCCATCTGACAGTAAACTATGGCTACACCTTC
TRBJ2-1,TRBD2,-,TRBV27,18,CASSSGLAGSFRGYEQFF,TGTGCCAGCAGCTCAGGACTAGCGGGATCCTTCCGAGGTTATGAGCAGTTCTTC